The T cell receptor beta chain described here comes from a study of T cell responses to AZD1222 COVID-19 vaccine (dated by TCRdb to 2020 to 2022). For the study in its entirety: Because spike-specific TCR depth and breadth did not differ between the two schedules, AZD1222 recipients who got a second dose at roughly 4 weeks were pooled with those who got a second dose at roughly 12 weeks. Trial participants were enrolled by age into subgroups of 18-55, 56-69 and 70-plus years, and around 150, 28 and 57 TCR-sequenced participants, respectively, were included in these subgroups. A total of over 230 trial participants underwent TCR sequencing, of whom about 210 received two doses of AZD1222 and some 25 received two doses of the MenACWY control vaccine. What the study reported, not specific to this receptor: Because no day 14 peak-response samples were available, the repertoires could be characterized only after the peak T cell response. Reportedly, close to half of the unique spike-specific TCRs recognized epitopes lying outside the regions that are mutated in the B.1.351 and B.1.1.7 variants. Most participants were white British and females outnumbered males, and the authors suggested that clonal diversity may have been underestimated. The whole spike protein was spanned by vaccine-associated CD4 TCRs, and dominant responses were seen in regions 160-218 and 743-854. Only five to seven AZD1222 recipients were SARS-CoV-2 seropositive at baseline, limiting conclusions about previously exposed vaccinees. In the small 56-69-year group, the increase in depth fell short of significance, most likely because of low power. After two AZD1222 doses, spike-specific TCR breadth and depth were significantly higher than at day 0 and than in MenACWY recipients.

In its sample, this clone was seen a few times. Its antigen has not been determined. No much larger clonotype is one base removed from it; base qualities were not supplied. The V end loses 6 bases and the J end loses 5 bases, and a stretch of 11 bases separates them. CDR3 length: 13 amino acids, cysteine to phenylalanine. Only the CDR3 part of the read is kept: 39 bases, read in frame from the first base. As encoded in the germline V gene, CDR1 is MNHEY while CDR2 is SVGAGI. Per the publication, the time point label means: baseline before first vaccination. The vaccinee samples were drawn from two UK trials, COV001 and COV002, one of which was a single-blind randomized controlled phase 2/3 trial testing AZD1222 (ChAdOx1 nCoV-19) in healthy adults. Trial participant PBMC samples were collected at day 0 and day 28 after the second dose for TCRbeta chain sequencing. The CDR3 regions of human TCRbeta chains were analyzed by immunosequencing. Regarding the original processing steps: TCRs in the repertoires were compared against a reference library of SARS-CoV-2-specific TCRs that had been generated with the MIRA antigen-specificity platform. Breadth was defined as the fraction of unique TCRs that were SARS-CoV-2-associated, and depth was defined as the fraction of total T cells that were SARS-CoV-2-associated. Using the MIRA data, each spike-specific TCR was mapped to the spike region that the TCR reacts to and placed in a CD4 or CD8 class. Log10-transformed breadth and depth values were compared by one-way ANOVA with Sidak's multiple comparisons tests. The table comes from immuneACCESS by way of TCRdb, which keeps in-frame sequences with V and J called. Part of the clones is missing from these tables; in studies checked, under half for an unresolved V gene and the rest for unknown reasons. V, J and clone size were drawn from that table, and D and trimming were deduced from the DNA. Within this sample are 100,000 to 120,000 clones, with around nine tenths of them counted one time only. The ten most abundant clones make up around 3% of the sample.

The V gene is TRBV6-5 and the J gene is TRBJ1-5; no D gene can be assigned with confidence. The source of this sequence is an adult in good health. Sample: peripheral blood, taken on day 0 of AZD1222 vaccination. For the CDR3, the sequence is CASRAAGYQPQHF. The sequence in DNA is TGTGCCAGCAGGGCCGCGGGGTATCAGCCCCAGCATTTT.